This TCR beta chain was retrieved from a study of T cell responses to AZD1222 COVID-19 vaccine. To note about this clone: The antigen is unknown.

Germline V gene sequence: CDR1 LNHDA, CDR2 SQIVND (reference sequence). The germline V and J ends were trimmed by 4 bases and 1 base, with 10 bases remaining between them. The CDR3 extends over 14 amino acids. Findings and limits, study-wide: Vaccination with two AZD1222 doses was followed by a rise in Spike-specific TCR breadth and depth. Reportedly, nearly half the spike-specific TCRs target unmutated variant regions.

Some second doses came at about 4 weeks and others at about 12 weeks; these were pooled. Produced via immunoSEQ multiplex PCR; TCRdb's table is partial and in-frame only. The sample includes 150,000 to 200,000 clones, under 95% of them seen just once. The genes are TRBV19 and TRBJ1-1, with D unclear. The source material was peripheral blood, sampled 28 days after the second AZD1222 dose. The TCR sequence derives from an adult who received the AZD1222 COVID-19 vaccine. The CDR3 nucleotides read TGTGCCAGTAGTACAAGACCAGAGAACACTGAAGCTTTCTTT. It is translated as CASSTRPENTEAFF.